One and the same sample provided the 20 T cell receptor beta chains below, sequenced in a study of vaccination and CD4 T cells after COVID-19. Treatment meaning: 10-day PBMC culture with coronavirus spike peptide pools or control peptides (ViraFEST assay). Cultured CD4+ T cell DNA underwent sequencing with the Oncomine TCR Beta short-read assay. From the PCR reads, TCRdb called clonotypes with MiXCR, one entry per CDR3 protein. The sample consists of about 8,500 distinct CDR3 sequences, 50% to 60% of them appearing once. These receptors have no identified antigens. Sequenced sample: CD4+ T cells from blood, cultured in vitro. The receptors shown here come from a human donor who had recovered from COVID-19.

The sample holds a few counts of this clonotype. This chain uses TRBV20-1 with TRBJ1-6; perhaps TRBD1 as D (5 bases). The CDR3 is 13 residues long. Trimming took 5 bases from V and 9 from J, leaving 14 bases between them. Per the germline V gene, CDR1 is DFQATT and CDR2 is SNEGSKA (reference sequence). The CDR3 here is CSAGTPRVSPLHF. The CDR3 region has the DNA TGCAGTGCTGGGACCCCGAGGGTTTCACCCCTCCACTTT.

The genes are TRBV28 and TRBJ2-3; TRBD2 matches at 16 bases. The V and J ends lost 8 bases and 5 bases, in that order; junction bases with no gene match: 10. This CDR3 has 17 residues. The germline V gene has CDR1 MDHEN and CDR2 SYDVKM. The CDR3 loop is CASPPPGLAGGGDTQYF. The CDR3, as DNA: TGTGCCAGCCCACCACCGGGACTAGCGGGAGGGGGAGATACGCAGTATTTT.

The rearrangement joins TRBV20-1 to TRBJ2-7, with 11 bases that match TRBD2. This CDR3 is built from 13 residues. Germline values: CDR1 DFQATT, CDR2 SNEGSKA (reference sequence). V lost 5 bases to trimming and J lost 4 bases; unmatched junction nucleotides: 4. CDR3 region: CSAEPSGRYEQYF. CDR3 coding DNA: TGCAGTGCTGAACCTAGCGGGAGGTACGAGCAGTACTTC.

The chain uses TRBV6-2 or TRBV6-3 and TRBJ2-5; D ambiguous. The CDR3 length is 11 residues. V shed 8 bases and J shed 4 bases, with 8 bases lying between them. Germline V CDR1 and CDR2: MNHEY, SVGEGT. The DNA for the CDR3 is TGTGCCAGCGGGCAGCGAGAGACCCAGTACTTC. Its translation: CASGQRETQYF.

The V and J genes are TRBV6-1 and TRBJ2-7, with 8 bases identical to TRBD1. V trimming: 9 bases; J trimming: 0 bases; junction bases outside the gene matches: 7. This CDR3 is built from 14 residues. Germline assignment: CDR1 MNHNS and CDR2 SASEGT. The CDR3 nucleotides read TGTGCCAGTTCCACAGGGGGTTCCTCCTACGAGCAGTACTTC. Translation: CASSTGGSSYEQYF.

The sample holds a few counts of this clonotype. The chain carries TRBV7-8 and TRBJ1-1, with D possibly matching TRBD1 (6 bases). The CDR3 runs 12 residues. V was clipped by 4 bases and J by 11 bases, with 14 bases between them. The germline V gene has CDR1 SGHVS and CDR2 FQNEAQ. CDR3 amino acids: CASSSQQGDAFF. CDR3 nucleotides: TGTGCCAGCAGCTCCCAACAGGGTGATGCTTTCTTT.

As to this clonotype: Mismatch with germline at one junction end may stem from a read error. The rearrangement joins TRBV7-6 to TRBJ2-5; 8 nucleotides agree with TRBD1. This CDR3 has 14 residues. Germline V gene data show CDR1 as SGHVS and CDR2 as FNYEAQ. The CDR3 loop reads CASSLSGTGETQYF. The CDR3 nucleotides read TGTGCTAGCAGCTTATCCGGGACAGGAGAGACCCAGTACTTC.

Note on this clonotype: Sequence at one end of the junction differs from germline and may be a read error. This chain uses TRBV20-1 with TRBJ2-7, with D perhaps TRBD1 or TRBD2 (6 bases each). Germline values: CDR1 DFQATT, CDR2 SNEGSKA (reference sequence). This CDR3 region has 10 residues. The CDR3 is CGGGDHEQYF. Written as DNA, the CDR3 is TGTGGAGGGGGAGACCACGAGCAGTACTTC.

This clonotype is judged medium-sized (0.01 to 0.1%). The chain uses TRBV6-5 and TRBJ2-7; tentatively, D is TRBD1 (6 bases). The CDR3 runs to 13 residues. Germline V lookup: CDR1 MNHEY, CDR2 SVGAGI. The V and J ends lost 4 bases and 4 bases respectively, with 11 bases between them. Written as DNA, the CDR3 is TGTGCCAGCAGTTTGCAGGACAGATACGAGCAGTACTTC. Residues: CASSLQDRYEQYF.

The chain has TRBV6-2 or TRBV6-3 and TRBJ1-2, with no clear D. From germline, CDR1 is MNHEY and CDR2 SVGEGT. The CDR3 is 14 amino acids. V lost 0 bases and J 12 bases, leaving 17 bases between the germline ends. CDR3: CASSYSSAGRQDTF. The CDR3 DNA reads as TGTGCCAGCAGTTACTCGTCGGCAGGCCGTCAAGACACCTTC.

This clonotype was seen a few times. V and J are TRBV5-6 and TRBJ1-5, with a possible D match to TRBD1 (6 bases). Germline V gene sequence: CDR1 SGHDT, CDR2 YYEEEE. The CDR3 consists of 12 residues. V was clipped by 3 bases and J by 12 bases, with 13 bases between them. CDR3 amino acids: CASSSLTGNQHF. The CDR3 DNA sequence: TGTGCCAGCAGCTCGCTCACAGGGAACCAGCATTTT.

DNA for the CDR3: TGTGCCAGCAGACCGGGGCAGACCGGCTACACCTTC. It codes for CASRPGQTGYTF. The V and J genes are TRBV28 and TRBJ1-2, with D maybe TRBD1 (5 bases). The CDR3 runs to 12 residues. Germline values: CDR1 MDHEN, CDR2 SYDVKM. V shed 6 bases and J shed 8 bases, with 13 bases lying between them.

This rearrangement joins TRBV7-2 to TRBJ1-5, with D hard to call. V lost 3 bases to trimming and J lost 1 base, with 1 base between them. Germline CDR1 is SGHTA and CDR2 is FQGNSA. CDR3 length equals 12 residues. This chain's CDR3 is CASSFSNQPQHF. CDR3 sequence (DNA): TGTGCCAGCAGCTTCAGCAATCAGCCCCAGCATTTT.

This clonotype was seen only a few times. The chain recombines TRBV28 with TRBJ1-6; the D is unclear. Germline V gene data show CDR1 as MDHEN and CDR2 as SYDVKM. The V end lost 6 bases, the J end lost 7 bases, and 7 bases lay between the germline ends. The CDR3 loop spans 12 amino acids. CDR3 sequence (DNA): TGTGCCAGCAGCTCCCTAAATTCACCCCTCCACTTT. It translates to CASSSLNSPLHF.

This sequence joins TRBV7-8 and TRBJ2-1; TRBD2 might be the D (5 bases). The CDR3 has 12 residues. V was trimmed by 4 bases and J by 9 bases, leaving 10 bases between them. CDR1 is SGHVS and CDR2 is FQNEAQ in the germline V gene. The CDR3, as DNA: TGTGCCAGCAGCTCGGGGTTCGGTGAGCAGTTCTTC. This codes for CASSSGFGEQFF.

This clonotype showed up just a few times. The chain combines TRBV6-1 with TRBJ2-5; D is uncertain. The germline V and J ends were trimmed by 8 bases and 6 bases, with 13 bases remaining between them. The CDR3 totals 12 residues. Germline CDR1 MNHNS, CDR2 SASEGT. This CDR3 reads CASGSSVKTQYF. Written as DNA, the CDR3 is TGTGCCAGCGGGTCATCGGTAAAGACCCAGTACTTC.

This clonotype turned up a few times. J is TRBJ1-2 and V is TRBV20-1; no definite D call. Germline values: CDR1 DFQATT, CDR2 SNEGSKA (reference sequence). The CDR3 loop spans 13 amino acids. Trimming shortened V by 3 bases and J by 12 bases, and 20 bases separated the two germline ends. CDR3 nucleotide sequence: TGCAGTGCTAGTACCCCGGGCAGCTCCGCGAACACCTTC. Its protein product is CSASTPGSSANTF.

J is TRBJ1-2 and V is TRBV7-2; 10 positions match TRBD1. The trim removed 5 bases at V and 6 bases at J, leaving 6 bases unmatched. This CDR3 has 14 residues. Germline V gene lookup returns CDR1 SGHTA and CDR2 FQGNSA. The CDR3 DNA reads as TGTGCCAGCAGCCGACCGGGACAGGGGAATGGCTACACCTTC. Translation: CASSRPGQGNGYTF.

The chain employs TRBV7-2 and TRBJ1-2; perhaps TRBD1 as D (6 bases). The CDR3 totals 13 residues. Per the germline V gene, CDR1 is SGHTA and CDR2 is FQGNSA. V lost 5 bases and J 4 bases, leaving 11 bases between the germline ends. This CDR3 reads CASSPQDSYGYTF. The CDR3 DNA reads as TGTGCCAGCAGCCCTCAGGACAGCTATGGCTACACCTTC. The complete variable domain, with remaining parts taken from reference TRBV7-2 and TRBJ1-2, reads GAGVSQSPSNKVTEKGKDVELRCDPISGHTALYWYRQSLGQGLEFLIYFQGNSAPDKSGLPSDRFSAERTGGSVSTLTIQRTQQEDSAVYLCASSPQDSYGYTFGSGTRLTVV.

The J gene is TRBJ1-5, the V gene TRBV27; unclear D gene. The CDR3 is 13 residues long. Trimming cost V 2 bases and J 4 bases, with 6 bases left between them. Germline values: CDR1 MNHEY, CDR2 SMNVEV (reference sequence). CDR3 DNA sequence: TGTGCCAGCAGTTTAACCGCTAATCAGCCCCAGCATTTT. Its protein product is CASSLTANQPQHF.